One sample yielded the 13 T cell receptor beta chains listed below, sequenced in a study of blood T cell repertoires in COVID-19. Produced via immunoSEQ multiplex PCR; TCRdb's table is partial and in-frame only. This table has 350,000 to 500,000 clones, about 90% appearing once. Sequences were obtained from peripheral blood. All receptors derive from a man aged 18-30 years with COVID-19, enrolled during active disease.

This chain links TRBV30 with TRBJ1-4; unclear D gene. Germline values: CDR1 GTSNPN, CDR2 SVGIG (reference sequence). This CDR3 is 13 amino acids long. V was clipped by 4 bases and J by 0 bases, with 6 bases between them. CDR3 sequence reads: CAWNGATNEKLFF. The CDR3 DNA sequence: TGTGCCTGGAACGGTGCAACTAATGAAAAACTGTTTTTT.

The J gene is TRBJ2-3, the V gene TRBV3-1 (or the pseudogene TRBV3-2); D is ambiguous. Germline CDR1 reads LGHDT; CDR2 reads YNNKEL (reference sequence). V was clipped by 0 bases and J by 7 bases, with 8 bases between them. This CDR3 comprises 13 residues. The CDR3 spells CASSQERGNTQYF. The CDR3 DNA reads TGTGCCAGCAGCCAAGAGCGAGGTAATACGCAGTATTTT.

V usage is TRBV5-5 and J usage is TRBJ2-7, with 7 bases lining up with TRBD1. Germline V gene data show CDR1 as SGHKS and CDR2 as YYEKEE (reference sequence). V shed 4 bases, J shed 2 bases, and the junction held 3 bases outside the gene matches. This CDR3 is 13 amino acids long. The CDR3 reads CASSRGQAYEQYF. CDR3 DNA: TGTGCCAGCAGCCGCGGACAGGCCTACGAGCAGTACTTC.

This chain links TRBV13 with TRBJ2-1; 9 bases map to TRBD2. Germline CDR1 and CDR2: PRHDT and FYEKMQ (reference sequence). The CDR3 consists of 15 residues. The V segment lost 1 base and the J segment 7 bases; nucleotides outside the gene matches: 5. The DNA of the CDR3 is TGTGCCAGCAGCTTAGTACTAGCGGGTATGAATGAGCAGTTCTTC. Translated: CASSLVLAGMNEQFF.

The chain has TRBV7-8 and TRBJ2-1; a possible D gene is TRBD1 (6 bases). This CDR3 is 18 amino acids long. Germline CDR1 reads SGHVS; CDR2 reads FQNEAQ. Trimming left V 4 bases short and J 0 bases short, with 19 bases between. CDR3 nucleotides: TGTGCCAGCAGCTACCCAAAGGACAGCCCAAGCTCCTACAATGAGCAGTTCTTC. Translated: CASSYPKDSPSSYNEQFF.

This chain uses TRBV3-1 (or the pseudogene TRBV3-2) with TRBJ1-6; possibly TRBD1 for D (5 bases). V was trimmed by 1 base and J by 12 bases, leaving 13 bases between them. Germline values: CDR1 LGHDT, CDR2 YNNKEL (reference sequence). The CDR3 spans 14 residues. CDR3 residues: CASSQGGGKVPLHF. DNA for the CDR3: TGTGCCAGCAGCCAAGGGGGCGGCAAGGTACCCCTCCACTTT.

In nucleotides, the CDR3 is TGTGCCAGCAGCCAAGGACAGTATAATTCACCCCTCCACTTT. Its protein is CASSQGQYNSPLHF. V usage is TRBV14 and J usage is TRBJ1-6, with D perhaps TRBD1 (5 bases). This CDR3 contains 14 residues. CDR1 is SGHDN, CDR2 FVKESK, per germline. V lost 1 base to trimming and J lost 4 bases, with 5 bases between them. Complete variable domain (other parts from reference TRBV14 and TRBJ1-6): EAGVTQFPSHSVIEKGQTVTLRCDPISGHDNLYWYRRVMGKEIKFLLHFVKESKQDESGMPNNRFLAERTGGTYSTLKVQPAELEDSGVYFCASSQGQYNSPLHFGNGTRLTVT.

The V and J genes are TRBV3-1 (or the pseudogene TRBV3-2) and TRBJ1-1, with TRBD1 as a possible D gene (6 bases). Germline V gene lookup returns CDR1 LGHDT and CDR2 YNNKEL (reference sequence). V was clipped by 1 base and J by 5 bases, with 14 bases between them. The CDR3 contains 15 residues. The CDR3, as DNA: TGTGCCAGCAGCCAAGGGCTGGGGGCCGGGACTGAAGCTTTCTTT. Amino acids: CASSQGLGAGTEAFF.

This clone was detected once. The J gene is TRBJ1-5, the V gene TRBV12-5; TRBD1 might be the D (5 bases). V lost 4 bases and J 7 bases, leaving 11 bases between the germline ends. The CDR3 contains 13 residues. Germline V lookup: CDR1 LGHNT, CDR2 FRNRAP. This chain's CDR3 is CASGSQGEQPQHF. In DNA, the CDR3 is TGTGCTAGTGGTTCTCAGGGTGAACAGCCCCAGCATTTT.

The genes are TRBV7-9 and TRBJ2-5; TRBD2 is a possible D gene (6 bases). This CDR3 is built from 13 residues. Trimming removed 6 bases at V and 5 bases at J, with 13 bases between. Germline lookup yields CDR1 SEHNR and CDR2 FQNEAQ (reference sequence). In nucleotides, the CDR3 is TGTGCCAGCAGTTCGACGCTAGCGGAGACCCAGTACTTC. This sequence encodes CASSSTLAETQYF.

V is TRBV7-9 and J is TRBJ1-1; tentative D call: TRBD1 (6 bases). Trimming pared 5 bases from V and 9 bases from J, leaving 10 bases between. The CDR3 is 11 amino acids. Germline V gene sequence: CDR1 SEHNR, CDR2 FQNEAQ (reference sequence). This CDR3 reads CASSQGQKAFF. The CDR3 region has the DNA TGTGCCAGCAGCCAAGGACAGAAAGCTTTCTTT. The whole variable domain, filled in from reference TRBV7-9 and TRBJ1-1, reads DTGVSQNPRHKITKRGQNVTFRCDPISEHNRLYWYRQTLGQGPEFLTYFQNEAQLEKSRLLSDRFSAERPKGSFSTLEIQRTEQGDSAMYLCASSQGQKAFFGQGTRLTVV.

The rearrangement uses TRBV19 and TRBJ2-7, with 7 bases that match TRBD1. V gave up 4 bases and J gave up 3 bases; unmatched junction bases: 18. This CDR3 is built from 18 residues. Germline V gene sequence: CDR1 LNHDA, CDR2 SQIVND (reference sequence). CDR3 sequence reads: CASSTWSQDRTKNYEQYF. CDR3 sequence (DNA): TGTGCCAGTAGTACATGGAGTCAGGACAGGACCAAAAACTACGAGCAGTACTTC.

V usage is TRBV19 and J usage is TRBJ1-5; no clear D. CDR1 and CDR2 from the germline V gene are LNHDA and SQIVND (reference sequence). The germline V and J ends were trimmed by 5 bases and 3 bases, with 11 bases remaining between them. There are 14 residues in the CDR3. The CDR3 loop is CASSPGRANQPQHF. The CDR3 region has the DNA TGTGCCAGTAGTCCTGGGAGGGCCAATCAGCCCCAGCATTTT.